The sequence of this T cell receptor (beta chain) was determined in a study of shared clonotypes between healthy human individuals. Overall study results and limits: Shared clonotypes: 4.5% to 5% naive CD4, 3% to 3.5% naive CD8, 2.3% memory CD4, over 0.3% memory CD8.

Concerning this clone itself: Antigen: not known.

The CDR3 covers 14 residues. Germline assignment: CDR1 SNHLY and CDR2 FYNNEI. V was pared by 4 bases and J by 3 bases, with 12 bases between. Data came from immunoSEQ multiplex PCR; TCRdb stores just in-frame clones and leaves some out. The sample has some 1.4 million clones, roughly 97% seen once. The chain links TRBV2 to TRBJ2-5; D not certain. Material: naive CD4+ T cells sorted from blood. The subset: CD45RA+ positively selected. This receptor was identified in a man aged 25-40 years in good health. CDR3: CASSARTQEETQYF. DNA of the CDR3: TGTGCCAGCAGTGCGAGGACGCAAGAAGAGACCCAGTACTTC.